The source of this T cell receptor (beta chain) is a study of T-cell memory formation after mild COVID-19. Study at large: TCR clusters showed largely donor specificity.

MiXCR was run by TCRdb on the 5' RACE reads, yielding one entry per CDR3 protein. The sample lists 400,000 or so distinct CDR3 sequences; around 21% were seen once. The CDR3 sequence is 15 residues long. Deletions cut 6 bases from V and 0 bases from J, with 12 bases between. Germline assignment: CDR1 ENHRY and CDR2 SYGVKD. This clonotype was detected only a few times. The TCR was taken from an adult woman who had mild COVID-19 (a few samples of this study predate the infection). Cell type and time point are not known. Sequencing was done on a sample of PBMCs or a T cell subset sorted from them (not recorded which). This chain joins TRBV10-3 and TRBJ2-1, with a weak D call TRBD1 (5 bases). The CDR3 region has the DNA TGTGCCATCAGCCCTCGACAGAGCTCCTACAATGAGCAGTTCTTC. Amino acids: CAISPRQSSYNEQFF.